This T cell receptor beta chain comes out of a study of graft-versus-host responses after intestinal transplantation. Looking at the study overall: After anti-thymocyte globulin induction, recipients took tacrolimus and steroids for three to four years.

This clone is categorized as medium-sized. Its antigen remains unknown. Generated by immunoSEQ multiplex PCR, the TCRdb table keeps only in-frame clones and is missing some. Of 12,000 or so clones in the sample, about 70% were seen once. Trimming took 1 base from V and 6 from J, leaving 10 bases between them. The CDR3 contains 13 residues. In germline, CDR1 is MDHEN, CDR2 SYDVKM. Graft tissue was processed to release intraepithelial and lamina propria lymphocytes. Findings of the study overall: Among circulating GvH clones, peak levels were associated with early post-transplant declines in HvG clones. Allograft graft-versus-host to host-versus-graft clonal ratios ran high in patients with graft-donor T cell macrochimerism. Some GvH clones were seen earlier in gut or blood, suggesting intestinal origin.

The input for sequencing was ileum tissue, taken less than 150 days after intestinal transplantation. This TCR came from a human patient who received an intestinal transplant, so some T cells may come from the graft donor. The rearrangement uses TRBV28 and TRBJ2-7; D perhaps matches TRBD2 (5 bases). CDR3 in amino acids: CASSLFTGSEQYF. In DNA form, the CDR3 reads TGTGCCAGCAGTTTATTTACGGGGAGCGAGCAGTACTTC.